The 26 T cell receptor beta chains below were found in one sample sequenced in a study of T cell repertoires in cytomegalovirus infection (dated by TCRdb to the late 2010s). What this sample's treatment or condition label stands for: in vitro stimulation with specific CMV peptide epitopes to enrich CMV-specific T cells. Sequencing relied on an Illumina HiSeq 1500. TCRdb reran the public reads through fastp at Q25 and MiXCR, keeping productive beta chains. Merged by CDR3 protein, the rows form single entries marked with the most common genes and DNA. The sample table shows hundreds of thousands of distinct CDR3 sequences, and under 45% are seen once. The ten largest clonotypes hold about two fifths of the sample. The antigens for these receptors are not known. The sequences come from cultured PBMCs, collected from culture after CMV antigen stimulation. Every receptor here comes from a human donor in good health (CMV status not recorded). Some clones in this sample may be carry-over from other donors' samples.

The chain carries TRBV9 and TRBJ2-5, with TRBD2 matching over 12 bases. From germline, CDR1 is SGDLS and CDR2 YYNGEE. Losses at the gene ends were 3 bases for V and 1 base for J; bases not matched to a gene: 1. This CDR3 comprises 15 residues. CDR3 in amino acids: CASSGTSGIQETQYF. As DNA, the CDR3 is TGTGCCAGCAGCGGGACTAGCGGGATCCAAGAGACCCAGTACTTC.

This clonotype was recorded a few times. The J gene is TRBJ1-1, the V gene TRBV7-3; no definite D call. Germline V gene data show CDR1 as SGHTA and CDR2 as FQGTGA. CDR3 length: 15 residues. Trimming stripped 2 bases from V and 4 bases from J, with 14 bases between. As DNA, the CDR3 is TGTGCCAGCAGCTTATATTTCTCATATGGCACTGAAGCTTTCTTT. The encoded protein is CASSLYFSYGTEAFF.

This clonotype was detected a few times. The chain is built from TRBV19 and TRBJ2-5; TRBD1 matches 9 bases. Germline V gene lookup returns CDR1 LNHDA and CDR2 SQIVND (reference sequence). The CDR3 extends over 13 amino acids. The trim removed 9 bases at V and 2 bases at J, leaving 4 bases unmatched. The CDR3 is CASGGTGQETQYF. The CDR3 coding sequence is TGTGCCAGCGGAGGGACAGGGCAAGAGACCCAGTACTTC.

This clonotype was seen a few times. The rearrangement joins TRBV12-3 or TRBV12-4 to TRBJ2-5; tentative D call: TRBD2 (5 bases). There are 13 residues in the CDR3. The V gene lost 3 bases and the J gene lost 7 bases, with 12 bases spanning the gap. The CDR3 bases are TGTGCCAGCAGTTTTAACGGGGAAGTGACCCAGTACTTC. Translating it yields CASSFNGEVTQYF.

This chain connects TRBV7-2 to TRBJ2-5; D is possibly TRBD2 (7 bases). The CDR3 loop spans 16 amino acids. Germline values: CDR1 SGHTA, CDR2 FQGNSA. The V and J ends lost 5 bases and 5 bases respectively, with 21 bases between them. The CDR3 loop is CASSPWAGAQGETQYF. The DNA for the CDR3 is TGTGCCAGCAGCCCTTGGGCGGGGGCCCAGGGGGAGACCCAGTACTTC.

The gene calls are TRBV2 and TRBJ2-4; D perhaps matches TRBD1 (5 bases). The CDR3 is made up of 13 amino acids. Germline V gene sequence: CDR1 SNHLY, CDR2 FYNNEI. V shed 4 bases and J shed 7 bases, with 11 bases lying between them. CDR3 DNA sequence: TGTGCCAGCAGTGCCAAACAGGTCAACATTCAGTACTTC. Translation gives CASSAKQVNIQYF.

The J gene is TRBJ2-7, the V gene TRBV6-6, with 9 positions matching TRBD1. The germline V gene encodes CDR1 MNHNY and CDR2 SVGAGI (reference sequence). The CDR3 is made up of 13 amino acids. V was pared by 6 bases and J by 5 bases, with 5 bases of the junction left unmatched. The CDR3 reads CASSKGQGHEQYF. CDR3 coding DNA: TGTGCCAGCAGCAAGGGACAGGGCCACGAGCAGTACTTC.

This clonotype came up a few times. The chain employs TRBV12-3 or TRBV12-4 and TRBJ2-2; D tentatively fits TRBD1 or TRBD2 (5 bases each). Between the trimmed V and J ends, which lost 4 bases and 4 bases, there was a span of 10 bases. The CDR3 runs to 14 residues. The CDR3 here is CASSWDAGTGELFF. CDR3 bases: TGTGCCAGCAGTTGGGACGCGGGCACCGGGGAGCTGTTTTTT.

The chain has TRBV7-8 and TRBJ1-1; no reliable D call. The CDR3 is 14 amino acids. Germline V gene lookup returns CDR1 SGHVS and CDR2 FQNEAQ. V shed 0 bases and J shed 10 bases, with 15 bases lying between them. The CDR3 reads CASSLALVRSGAFF. In DNA form, the CDR3 reads TGTGCCAGCAGCTTAGCTCTCGTCCGGAGTGGAGCTTTCTTT.

The chain employs TRBV7-9 and TRBJ2-7; 8 nucleotides match TRBD2. The junction had 14 bases not matched to a gene; V was cut back by 4 bases and J by 0 bases. The CDR3 is 18 residues long. Germline V gives CDR1 SEHNR, CDR2 FQNEAQ (reference sequence). The CDR3 region has the DNA TGTGCCAGCAGCTCCTATAGCGGGACTATCGTCGTCTCCTACGAGCAGTACTTC. Translated: CASSSYSGTIVVSYEQYF.

This chain links TRBV7-2 with TRBJ2-5; D is ambiguous. Germline CDR1 SGHTA, CDR2 FQGNSA. The ends were cut back, 5 bases at V and 5 bases at J, with 18 bases in the middle. The CDR3 runs 15 residues. The CDR3 DNA is TGTGCCAGCAGCCTACGGCATAGAGGATATGAGACCCAGTACTTC. It codes for CASSLRHRGYETQYF.

The V call is TRBV5-4, the J call TRBJ2-3, with TRBD1 matching 7 bases. The CDR3 extends over 12 amino acids. Trimming at V came to 4 bases and at J to 13 bases, leaving 9 bases not matched to a gene. Per germline, CDR1 SGHNT and CDR2 YYREEE (reference sequence). The CDR3 spells CASSPLQGRKYF. The CDR3 DNA reads as TGTGCCAGCAGCCCATTACAGGGGCGAAAGTATTTT. The full variable domain, its missing parts supplied by reference TRBV5-4 and TRBJ2-3, is ETGVTQSPTHLIKTRGQQVTLRCSSQSGHNTVSWYQQALGQGPQFIFQYYREEENGRGNFPPRFSGLQFPNYSSELNVNALELDDSALYLCASSPLQGRKYFGPGTRLTVL.

The chain couples TRBV7-6 to TRBJ2-7, with D hard to call. This CDR3 is 14 amino acids long. Trimming pared 5 bases from V and 2 bases from J, leaving 13 bases between. In germline, CDR1 is SGHVS, CDR2 FNYEAQ. The CDR3 DNA is TGTGCCAGCAGCCAAAATCAGCCCCCCTACGAGCAGTACTTC. Translated: CASSQNQPPYEQYF.

The chain couples TRBV2 to TRBJ2-3; a weak D match, TRBD2 (5 bases). V lost 10 bases, J lost 8 bases, and 13 bases lay in between. The CDR3 contains 11 residues. Germline loops: CDR1 SNHLY, CDR2 FYNNEI. The CDR3 sequence: CAISPRGTQYF. The CDR3 nucleotides are TGTGCCATTTCCCCCCGGGGTACGCAGTATTTT.

V gene TRBV7-6 combines with J gene TRBJ2-3; 8 nucleotides agree with TRBD2. This CDR3 is built from 13 residues. The V and J ends lost 5 bases and 11 bases, in that order; junction bases with no gene match: 9. Germline assignment: CDR1 SGHVS and CDR2 FNYEAQ. The CDR3 DNA sequence: TGTGCCAGCAGCAGCGGGGGTAGTGGCGTGCAGTATTTT. Its translation: CASSSGGSGVQYF. Full variable domain (outside the CDR3, taken from reference TRBV7-6 and TRBJ2-3): GAGVSQSPRYKVTKRGQDVALRCDPISGHVSLYWYRQALGQGPEFLTYFNYEAQQDKSGLPNDRFSAERPEGSISTLTIQRTEQRDSAMYRCASSSGGSGVQYFGPGTRLTVL.

This clonotype was recorded a few times. CDR3 DNA: TGTGCCAGCAGTTTACGACTAGCGGCGGTCACAGATACGCAGTATTTT. Its translation is CASSLRLAAVTDTQYF. V usage is TRBV28 and J usage is TRBJ2-3; 9 nucleotides agree with TRBD2. The CDR3 length is 16 residues. V was clipped by 2 bases and J by 2 bases; unmatched bases: 5. CDR1 and CDR2 from the germline V gene are MDHEN and SYDVKM. Complete variable domain (other parts from reference TRBV28 and TRBJ2-3): DVKVTQSSRYLVKRTGEKVFLECVQDMDHENMFWYRQDPGLGLRLIYFSYDVKMKEKGDIPEGYSVSREKKERFSLILESASTNQTSMYLCASSLRLAAVTDTQYFGPGTRLTVL.

The chain joins TRBV28 to TRBJ2-5; D is unclear. Germline CDR1 and CDR2: MDHEN and SYDVKM. CDR3 length equals 14 residues. Trimming took off 3 bases at V and 3 bases at J, with 11 bases between the two ends. In DNA, the CDR3 is TGTGCCAGCAGTTTTGGGGAAGTCAAAGAGACCCAGTACTTC. It specifies CASSFGEVKETQYF.

The chain links TRBV7-8 to TRBJ1-5; the D gene is possibly TRBD1 (5 bases). From germline, CDR1 is SGHVS and CDR2 FQNEAQ. V was pared by 0 bases and J by 0 bases, with 12 bases between. The CDR3 consists of 17 residues. The CDR3 sequence is CASSLAARVGSNQPQHF. The CDR3 coding sequence is TGTGCCAGCAGCTTAGCTGCCAGGGTGGGTAGCAATCAGCCCCAGCATTTT.

This clonotype was seen a handful of times. The rearrangement joins TRBV6-1 to TRBJ2-1, with TRBD1 as a possible D gene (5 bases). The germline V and J ends were trimmed by 4 bases and 0 bases, with 10 bases remaining between them. The CDR3 length is 15 residues. Looked up from germline, CDR1 is MNHNS and CDR2 is SASEGT. The CDR3 DNA reads TGTGCCAGCAGTGGAGACAGAAGCTCCTACAATGAGCAGTTCTTC. As protein: CASSGDRSSYNEQFF.

The table lists this clonotype with a few counts. The chain couples TRBV4-1 to TRBJ1-1; perhaps TRBD1 as D (5 bases). V lost 4 bases and J 4 bases, leaving 16 bases between the germline ends. CDR3 size: 15 residues. CDR1 and CDR2 (germline): MGHRA, YSYEKL. The CDR3 here is CASSRLEGLGTEAFF. In nucleotides, the CDR3 is TGCGCCAGCAGCCGCCTGGAGGGGCTGGGCACTGAAGCTTTCTTT.

The sample holds a few counts of this clonotype. The CDR3 loop reads CSASRGGPSYEQYF. In DNA, the CDR3 is TGCAGTGCTAGTAGGGGGGGGCCCTCCTACGAGCAGTACTTC. V is TRBV20-1 and J is TRBJ2-7; tentative D call: TRBD2 (7 bases). Deletions cut 3 bases from V and 0 bases from J, with 12 bases between. Germline V lookup: CDR1 DFQATT, CDR2 SNEGSKA (reference sequence). CDR3 length: 14 residues.

The V and J genes are TRBV12-3 or TRBV12-4 and TRBJ2-3; TRBD2 matches at 10 bases. V dropped 5 bases and J dropped 2; count of bases not matched to a gene: 7. The CDR3 loop spans 16 amino acids. The DNA of the CDR3 is TGTGCCAGCAGTGCCACTAGCGGGACAAACACAGATACGCAGTATTTT. The encoded protein is CASSATSGTNTDTQYF.

This clonotype has more than one count but fewer than ten. J is TRBJ2-1 and V is TRBV7-2; possible D gene TRBD2, 5 bases. The CDR3 consists of 15 residues. Germline V gene sequence: CDR1 SGHTA, CDR2 FQGNSA. With 2 bases removed from V and 4 bases from J, the gap between germline ends came to 12 bases. CDR3 sequence (DNA): TGTGCCAGCAGCTTACTGCCTATAGCGTACAATGAGCAGTTCTTC. It translates to CASSLLPIAYNEQFF.

This chain uses TRBV12-3 or TRBV12-4 with TRBJ1-4; D is unresolved. CDR3 length equals 14 residues. The V end was cut by 6 bases, the J end by 8 bases, with 16 bases between. CDR3 nucleotides: TGTGCCAGCAGAAGACAAGTCGGTCAGGAAAAACTGTTTTTT. It codes for CASRRQVGQEKLFF.

This clonotype was seen many times. The V gene is TRBV7-2, the J gene TRBJ1-6; 7 nucleotides match TRBD1. The V segment lost 5 bases and the J segment 10 bases; nucleotides outside the gene matches: 11. This CDR3 region has 15 residues. From germline, CDR1 is SGHTA and CDR2 FQGNSA. CDR3 residues: CASSSRDSAYSPLHF. The DNA for the CDR3 is TGTGCCAGCAGCAGCCGGGACAGTGCTTACTCACCCCTCCACTTT.

The V gene is TRBV10-3, the J gene TRBJ2-4; 9 bases align to TRBD2. The germline V gene encodes CDR1 ENHRY and CDR2 SYGVKD. The CDR3 sequence is 22 residues long. Germline trimming cut 2 bases from V and 0 bases from J; bases unmatched to any gene: 20. The CDR3 DNA is TGTGCCATCAGTGAGGAGGCTAGCGGGACTACAACTCCAGTAATAGCCAAAAACATTCAGTACTTC. This sequence encodes CAISEEASGTTTPVIAKNIQYF.